A single count supports the clone carrying this T cell receptor (beta chain). Its cognate antigen is unknown. Given the absence of the conserved phenylalanine or tryptophan at the CDR3 end, a read error is likely. The limits of the CDR3 on the DNA are not certain, so only TCRdb's listed CDR3 is given. The germline CDR1 and CDR2 sequences are MNHEY and SVGAGI. Both ends counted, the CDR3 spans 16 residues. These data come from a study of tumor-infiltrating lymphocytes in primary liver carcinoma. General study findings and limits: Just around 7-25% of top clones spanned all five tumor regions. Tumors and blood were compared for top-250-clone fraction, and tumors had the significantly higher value (p = 0.039). Tumor region pairs showed greater overlap than either tumor-adjacent or tumor-blood pairs did.

TCR beta cDNA came from approximately 540 ng total RNA, primed with a constant-region primer. Libraries of TCR beta came from three nested multiplex PCR rounds with slightly modified ARM-PCR. The study ran its first two PCR rounds for roughly 10 cycles each, using TRBV1-TRBV30 forward primers and a C-beta reverse primer. From the multiplex PCR reads, TCRdb called clonotypes with MiXCR, one entry per CDR3 protein. The data hold roughly 80,000 distinct CDR3 sequences, with approximately 72% observed a single time. Each 20-30 mg portion of unsorted bulk tissue served as the source for co-extraction of RNA and DNA. Treatment of the patients' primary liver carcinoma consisted of surgical resection.

This TCR came from a man aged 40-55 years with primary liver carcinoma and hepatitis B virus infection. The chain is built from TRBV6-5 and TRBJ1-2; the table's D call TRBD1 went unverified against the DNA. The sequencing sample was made of liver tumor tissue from sampling region 1. Subset denoted: tumor region T1, superior pole. The CDR3 spells CASSYIRTGSPYGYAL.